This is a list of T cell receptor beta chains from one sample in a study of regulatory T cells in long-lasting Graves disease. TCRdb re-analysed the multiplex PCR reads in MiXCR, keeping a single row per CDR3 protein. In the table there are hundreds of thousands of distinct CDR3 sequences, 16% of which are singletons. This same sample was also part of a study on T cells in Graves' hyperthyroidism and ophthalmopathy.

The material sequenced was peripheral blood mononuclear cells (PBMCs), taken at new diagnosis, from a patient treated with antithyroid drugs. These receptors were taken from a man aged 40-49 years with Graves disease. The CDR3 runs from the conserved cysteine through the conserved F or W. The order of the fields is D gene, clone size, V gene, J gene, CDR3 length, CDR3 DNA, CDR3 protein. D genes are given only for firm matches. Expanded clones are given a class, and other clones once, few, many or no size at all.

>-|few|TRBV28|TRBJ2-1|12
TGTGCCAGCACCAAAATATACAATGAGCAGTTCTTC
CASTKIYNEQFF
>-|many|TRBV20-1|TRBJ2-2|14
TGCAGTGCTAGAGAAGGGGGAGGAACCGGGGAGCTGTTTTTT
CSAREGGGTGELFF
>-|-|TRBV4-3|TRBJ1-5|15
TGCGCCAGCAGCCAAGAACCACAGGGCGGTCAGCCCCAGCATTTT
CASSQEPQGGQPQHF
>-|-|TRBV25-1|TRBJ1-3|17
TGTGCCAGCAGTGAAGTTAAGGCTGAGGGCTCTGGAAACACCATATATTTT
CASSEVKAEGSGNTIYF
>-|many|TRBV12-3/TRBV12-4|TRBJ2-1|12
TGTGCCAGCAGTAAGGGGACTGTAGAGCAGTTCTTC
CASSKGTVEQFF
>-|few|TRBV6-2/TRBV6-3|TRBJ1-2|16
TGTGCCAGCAGTTACGGATTCCGGGACAAGATAAGAGGCTACACCTTC
CASSYGFRDKIRGYTF
>-|few|TRBV3-2|TRBJ2-3|15
TGTGCCAGCAGCCAAGATCTGTTGGGGCAAGATACGCAGTATTTT
CASSQDLLGQDTQYF
>-|many|TRBV7-8|TRBJ1-5|13
TGTGCCAGCAGCAGCGGTGCGGTTCAGCCCCAGCATTTT
CASSSGAVQPQHF
>TRBD1|-|TRBV19|TRBJ2-3|16
TGTGCCAGTAGTGGTGAGTTCGGGACAGGCACAGATACGCAGTATTTT
CASSGEFGTGTDTQYF
>-|-|TRBV2|TRBJ2-5|13
TGTGCCAGCAGTAACGGGTTCCAAGAGACCCAGTACTTC
CASSNGFQETQYF
>TRBD2|many|TRBV28|TRBJ2-5|16
TGTGCCAGCAGGGCCCGGGGACTAATCCGCCAAGAGACCCAGTACTTC
CASRARGLIRQETQYF
>TRBD2|many|TRBV3-1|TRBJ2-3|15
TGTGCCAGCAGCCTGAAGCGGGGGAACACAGATACGCAGTATTTT
CASSLKRGNTDTQYF
>-|many|TRBV28|TRBJ2-3|15
TGTGCCAGCAGTCCCGCACAGGGCTCCACAGATACGCAGTATTTT
CASSPAQGSTDTQYF
>-|many|TRBV28|TRBJ1-1|13
TGTGCCAGCAGCGAGGGACACCCACTTCCAGCTTTCTTT
CASSEGHPLPAFF
>TRBD1|-|TRBV7-8|TRBJ1-6|15
TGTGCCAGCAGCCAGGACAGGGGCTGGGATTCACCCCTCCACTTT
CASSQDRGWDSPLHF
>-|-|TRBV18|TRBJ1-1|16
TGTGCCAGCTCAATTGGAAGGACGCCGGGGAACACTGAAGCTTTCTTT
CASSIGRTPGNTEAFF
>-|many|TRBV24-1|TRBJ2-4|12
TGTGCCACCAGTGATTTGAATCGGGAGTACTACTTC
CATSDLNREYYF
>TRBD1|many|TRBV4-3|TRBJ1-5|15
TGCGCCAGCAGCCTTTCGACAGGGGACAATCAGCCCCAGCATTTT
CASSLSTGDNQPQHF
>-|many|TRBV3-1|TRBJ2-5|17
TGTGCCAGCAGCCCCATCCCGGGACCCCGGCCTGCCGAGACCCAGTACTTC
CASSPIPGPRPAETQYF
>-|many|TRBV11-2|TRBJ1-3|14
TGTGCCAGCATCGGAGGGGGGTTTGGAAACACCATATATTTT
CASIGGGFGNTIYF
>TRBD2|few|TRBV19|TRBJ2-7|16
TGTGCCAGTAGTTTATCCGGGACTAGCGGAGCCTACGAGCAGTACTTC
CASSLSGTSGAYEQYF
>TRBD1|few|TRBV28|TRBJ1-4|15
TGTGCCAGCAGCCCCTGGACAGGGGAGAATGAAAAACTGTTTTTT
CASSPWTGENEKLFF
>-|few|TRBV9|TRBJ1-1|14
TGTGCCAGCGGCGCAACGGAGGGGAGGAGGGGAGCTTTCTTT
CASGATEGRRGAFF
>-|many|TRBV12-3/TRBV12-4|TRBJ2-3|14
TGTGCCAGCAGCCTTCGACAGTGGTGGGATACGCAGTATTTT
CASSLRQWWDTQYF
>-|many|TRBV2|TRBJ1-6|14
TGTGCCAGCAGTGTGGAGGGTAGGGGTTCACCCCTCCACTTT
CASSVEGRGSPLHF
>TRBD1|few|TRBV3-1|TRBJ2-7|16
TGTGCCAGCAGCCATCGGACAGGGGGGAACCTCTACGAGCAGTACTTC
CASSHRTGGNLYEQYF
>-|-|TRBV5-1|TRBJ2-5|18
TGCGCCAGCAGCCAGGGGGTCTCTCTAGCGGGCCAAGGGGAGACCCAGTACTTC
CASSQGVSLAGQGETQYF
>-|many|TRBV7-6|TRBJ2-3|15
TGTGCCAGCACTTCAGGGGGGTCTAGCACAGATACGCAGTATTTT
CASTSGGSSTDTQYF
>-|few|TRBV5-1|TRBJ1-6|13
TGCGCCAGCAGCTTCGAGTTGGGTTCACCCCTCCACTTT
CASSFELGSPLHF
>-|many|TRBV20-1|TRBJ2-1|14
TGCAGTGCTAGAGAGGTGACAGTCTACAATGAGCAGTTCTTC
CSAREVTVYNEQFF
>-|many|TRBV7-9|TRBJ1-5|12
TGTGCCAGCAGCCGGGGGCCTCAGCCCCAGCATTTT
CASSRGPQPQHF
>-|many|TRBV5-1|TRBJ1-2|15
TGCGCCAGCAGCTACTACCGACAGGCGAACTATGGCTACACCTTC
CASSYYRQANYGYTF
>TRBD1|-|TRBV5-6|TRBJ2-1|18
TGTGCCAGCAGCTGGGGGCAAGGACAGGTTCGATCCTACAATGAGCAGTTCTTC
CASSWGQGQVRSYNEQFF
>TRBD2|many|TRBV27|TRBJ2-7|15
TGTGCCAGCAGTTTATCTCGGACTAGCGGGGGCCCGCAGTACTTC
CASSLSRTSGGPQYF
>-|-|TRBV30|TRBJ1-5|13
TGTGCACCCGGAAGGGGCGTTGATCAGCCCCAGCATTTT
CAPGRGVDQPQHF
>-|-|TRBV11-3|TRBJ2-5|16
TGTGCCAGCAGCTTATCGCGGGGACAGCCCCAAGAGACCCAGTACTTC
CASSLSRGQPQETQYF
>TRBD1|few|TRBV28|TRBJ2-2|13
TGTGCCCTAATGACAGGGCCCACCGGGGAGCTGTTTTTT
CALMTGPTGELFF
>TRBD2|many|TRBV7-2|TRBJ2-1|15
TGTGCCAGCAGCTTTTTACTAGCGGGGGGTAATGAGCAGTTCTTC
CASSFLLAGGNEQFF
>-|many|TRBV2|TRBJ1-3|13
TGTGCCTCTGCGAACAGCCTTGGAAACACCATATATTTT
CASANSLGNTIYF
>-|few|TRBV4-1|TRBJ1-3|16
TGCGCCAGCAGCCCCTTTCTGTTGAGCTTGGGAAACACCATATATTTT
CASSPFLLSLGNTIYF
>-|few|TRBV30|TRBJ2-3|12
TGTGCCTGGAGGCAACTAGCAACAACGCAGTATTTT
CAWRQLATTQYF
>-|many|TRBV3-1|TRBJ2-6|17
TGTGCCAGCAGCCAGGGAATCTCAAGCTCTGGGGCCAACGTCCTGACTTTC
CASSQGISSSGANVLTF
>-|many|TRBV6-1|TRBJ1-1|13
TGTGCCAGCACGAGAGGGTACGACACTGAAGCTTTCTTT
CASTRGYDTEAFF
>-|many|TRBV6-1|TRBJ2-7|13
TGTGCCAGCAGTGGGGGCCTTAGGGGCGAGCAGTACTTC
CASSGGLRGEQYF
>-|many|TRBV2|TRBJ1-1|14
TGTGCCAGCAGTGATAGACATTCCAACACTGAAGCTTTCTTT
CASSDRHSNTEAFF
>TRBD1|-|TRBV29-1|TRBJ2-7|13
TGCAGCGTTGTAAGGACAGGGGGCCACGAGCAGTACTTC
CSVVRTGGHEQYF
>-|many|TRBV5-1|TRBJ1-4|16
TGCGCCAGCAGCTTGGACCCTCTCGTGGGAGGTGAAAAACTGTTTTTT
CASSLDPLVGGEKLFF
>-|many|TRBV28|TRBJ2-5|14
TGTGCCAGCAGTGACCGGGACAACCAAGAGACCCAGTACTTC
CASSDRDNQETQYF
>TRBD1|many|TRBV3-1|TRBJ1-2|12
TGTGCCAGCAGCCCCCTGGGACAGGGGAACACCTTC
CASSPLGQGNTF